These 28 T cell receptor beta chains originate from one sample sequenced in a study of glioma-infiltrating T cells. The iRepertoire nested amplicon-rescue multiplex PCR amplified TCR alpha and beta CDR3s from RNA. From the multiplex PCR reads, TCRdb called clonotypes with MiXCR, one entry per CDR3 protein. The sample contains about 140,000 distinct CDR3 sequences, roughly two fifths of which appear only once. The specimen sequenced was glioma tissue, nonneoplastic brain tissue, or PBMCs (not recorded which). The source is a human donor with low-grade glioma or glioblastoma, undergoing nonglioma brain surgery, or in good health (not recorded which).

This clonotype was detected a few times. Here the CDR3 reads CASSLRLAGVGYEQYF. The CDR3 DNA reads TGTGCCAGCAGCCTTCGTCTAGCGGGAGTGGGCTACGAGCAGTACTTC. The J gene is TRBJ2-7, the V gene TRBV4-2; 10 positions match TRBD2. In germline, CDR1 is LGHNA, CDR2 YNFKEQ. V lost 4 bases, J lost 3 bases, and 9 bases stayed unmatched. This CDR3 region has 16 residues.

This clonotype appeared a few times. The chain uses TRBV12-3 or TRBV12-4 and TRBJ2-1, with D tentatively TRBD2 (6 bases). This CDR3 is 16 amino acids long. V was shortened by 1 base and J by 0 bases, with 10 bases between the two germline ends. The CDR3 nucleotides read TGTGCCAGCAGTTTAGTTAGCGGAAGCTCCTACAATGAGCAGTTCTTC. This translates into CASSLVSGSSYNEQFF.

This sequence joins TRBV2 and TRBJ2-2, with D hard to call. The CDR3 consists of 15 residues. The germline CDR1 and CDR2 sequences are SNHLY and FYNNEI. V lost 1 base, J lost 5 bases, and 11 bases lay in between. CDR3 loop: CASSEGIAPTGELFF. The DNA for the CDR3 is TGTGCCAGCAGTGAAGGGATTGCCCCGACCGGGGAGCTGTTTTTT. Together with reference TRBV2 and TRBJ2-2, the CDR3 gives the full variable domain: EPEVTQTPSHQVTQMGQEVILRCVPISNHLYFYWYRQILGQKVEFLVSFYNNEISEKSEIFDDQFSVERPDGSNFTLKIRSTKLEDSAMYFCASSEGIAPTGELFFGEGSRLTVL.

This clonotype was seen a handful of times. The V and J genes are TRBV6-2 or TRBV6-3 and TRBJ2-7; 11 bases map to TRBD1. Germline V gene data show CDR1 as MNHEY and CDR2 as SVGEGT. Trimming took 5 bases from V and 9 from J; bases not matched to a gene: 6. CDR3 length: 13 residues. The CDR3 DNA reads as TGTGCCAGCAGTCCCGCCGGGACAGGGGGGCAGTACTTC. This translates into CASSPAGTGGQYF.

The sample holds a few counts of this clonotype. The rearrangement uses TRBV4-1 and TRBJ2-1; maybe TRBD2 (5 bases). Trimming cost V 0 bases and J 9 bases, with 9 bases left between them. The CDR3 is 13 residues long. Germline-derived CDR1 and CDR2 are MGHRA and YSYEKL. DNA for the CDR3: TGCGCCAGCAGCCAAGATCGAGGGAGTGAGCAGTTCTTC. Protein sequence: CASSQDRGSEQFF.

This clonotype was recorded a few times. The gene calls are TRBV7-9 and TRBJ2-7; 10 nucleotides agree with TRBD1. Germline-derived CDR1 and CDR2 are SEHNR and FQNEAQ (reference sequence). V trimming: 5 bases; J trimming: 2 bases; junction bases outside the gene matches: 6. The CDR3 covers 15 residues. As DNA, the CDR3 is TGTGCCAGCAGCCCAAGACAGGGGGCACCCTACGAGCAGTACTTC. Translation gives CASSPRQGAPYEQYF.

In the case of this clonotype: An end of the junction differs from the germline gene, which may be a read error. The chain links TRBV7-9 to TRBJ1-2; possibly TRBD1 for D (6 bases). This CDR3 has 14 amino acids. Germline V lookup: CDR1 SEHNR, CDR2 FQNEAQ (reference sequence). DNA of the CDR3: TGTGCCCGCAGACAGGACAGTTCTAACTATGGCTACACCTTC. It translates to CARRQDSSNYGYTF.

Many counts were recorded for this clonotype. The rearrangement joins TRBV18 to TRBJ1-1; no clear D. This CDR3 has 14 residues. The V end was cut by 0 bases, the J end by 5 bases, with 10 bases between. Looked up from germline, CDR1 is KGHSH and CDR2 is LQKENI. In DNA, the CDR3 is TGTGCCAGCTCACCACCGGCAGGCCCAACTGAAGCTTTCTTT. Its translation is CASSPPAGPTEAFF. The full variable domain, with the rest looked up from reference TRBV18 and TRBJ1-1, is NAGVMQNPRHLVRRRGQEARLRCSPMKGHSHVYWYRQLPEEGLKFMVYLQKENIIDESGMPKERFSAEFPKEGPSILRIQQVVRGDSAAYFCASSPPAGPTEAFFGQGTRLTVV.

V gene TRBV4-1 combines with J gene TRBJ2-1; TRBD2 agrees at 8 bases. V was clipped by 1 base and J by 1 base; unmatched bases: 3. CDR1 and CDR2 (germline): MGHRA, YSYEKL. CDR3 length: 16 amino acids. CDR3 in amino acids: CASSQGERGSYNEQFF. In DNA form, the CDR3 reads TGCGCCAGCAGCCAAGGGGAGCGGGGGTCCTACAATGAGCAGTTCTTC.

This clonotype was found a few times. This chain uses TRBV7-6 with TRBJ1-5, with D unclear. The CDR3 has 11 amino acids. V was clipped by 2 bases and J by 6 bases, with 2 bases between them. The V gene's germline CDR1 is SGHVS and CDR2 FNYEAQ. The DNA for the CDR3 is TGTGCCAGCAGCTTACGTCAGCCCCAGCATTTT. This sequence encodes CASSLRQPQHF.

This clonotype was observed a handful of times. The rearrangement links TRBV18 to TRBJ2-1; D is ambiguous. In germline, CDR1 is KGHSH, CDR2 LQKENI. The CDR3 is 13 residues long. Trimming removed 0 bases at V and 4 bases at J, with 4 bases between. DNA of the CDR3: TGTGCCAGCTCACCACCTAGTTACAATGAGCAGTTCTTC. Amino acids: CASSPPSYNEQFF.

This clonotype was found a few times. The chain is built from TRBV27 and TRBJ2-3, with D unresolved. Trimming stripped 5 bases from V and 1 base from J, with 13 bases between. The CDR3 runs to 15 residues. Germline CDR1 is MNHEY and CDR2 is SMNVEV (reference sequence). This CDR3 is CASSLDKTGTDTQYF. The CDR3 nucleotides are TGTGCCAGCAGTCTGGATAAAACCGGCACAGATACGCAGTATTTT.

This chain uses TRBV10-2 with TRBJ2-1, with D hard to call. V lost 3 bases to trimming and J lost 9 bases, with 15 bases between them. The CDR3 sequence is 14 residues long. Per the germline V gene, CDR1 is WSHSY and CDR2 is SAAADI. The CDR3 loop is CASSDWSDALEQFF. The CDR3 DNA reads as TGCGCCAGCAGTGATTGGAGCGACGCCCTTGAGCAGTTCTTC.

A word on this clonotype: Being one base from a much bigger clone, this may be a read error. The rearrangement joins TRBV6-4 to TRBJ1-1; maybe TRBD1 (6 bases). Trimming took off 4 bases at V and 2 bases at J, with 8 bases between the two ends. Germline V gene sequence: CDR1 MRHNA, CDR2 SNTAGT. This CDR3 contains 13 residues. CDR3 sequence reads: CASSATGNTEAFF. CDR3 DNA sequence: TGTGCCAGCAGTGCGACAGGTAACACTGAAGCTTTCTTT.

This clonotype was counted only a few times. This sequence joins TRBV27 and TRBJ1-1; D ambiguous. The CDR3 has 16 residues. From germline, CDR1 is MNHEY and CDR2 SMNVEV (reference sequence). Trimming removed 7 bases from V and 4 bases from J, with 22 bases in between. The CDR3 is CASNQGGSRWATEAFF. CDR3 nucleotides: TGTGCCAGCAACCAAGGAGGTTCTCGCTGGGCCACTGAAGCTTTCTTT.

The chain joins TRBV6-6 to TRBJ1-1, with D hard to call. V was shortened by 2 bases and J by 7 bases, with 11 bases between the two germline ends. This CDR3 region has 13 residues. The germline gives CDR1 MNHNY, CDR2 SVGAGI (reference sequence). The CDR3 sequence: CASSYPAPNEAFF. Here the CDR3 DNA reads TGTGCCAGCAGTTACCCAGCGCCGAATGAAGCTTTCTTT.

This chain uses TRBV5-1 with TRBJ2-3, with D tentatively TRBD1 (5 bases). V lost 0 bases and J 2 bases, leaving 7 bases between the germline ends. The CDR3 spans 14 residues. The germline V gene encodes CDR1 SGHRS and CDR2 YFSETQ. The CDR3 region has the DNA TGCGCCAGCAGCTTGGGACAGCTCACAGATACGCAGTATTTT. Encoded protein: CASSLGQLTDTQYF.

V is TRBV20-1 and J is TRBJ2-7; weak D call: TRBD2 (6 bases). Germline CDR1 DFQATT, CDR2 SNEGSKA (reference sequence). This CDR3 is built from 11 residues. Trimming cost V 6 bases and J 7 bases, with 13 bases left between them. For the CDR3, the DNA is TGCAGTGCCGTGCGGGGCTGGGAGCAGTACTTC. Amino acids: CSAVRGWEQYF.

The chain uses TRBV28 and TRBJ1-4; 7 nucleotides align to TRBD1. This CDR3 is 14 amino acids long. CDR1 and CDR2 (germline): MDHEN, SYDVKM. Unmatched junction bases numbered 0, after V lost 2 bases and J lost 3 bases. This CDR3 reads CASSLGTANEKLFF. The CDR3 nucleotides are TGTGCCAGCAGTTTAGGGACAGCTAATGAAAAACTGTTTTTT.

This clonotype was seen a few times. This rearrangement joins TRBV29-1 to TRBJ2-2, with a tentative D call TRBD2 (5 bases). The CDR3 extends over 14 amino acids. The germline V gene has CDR1 SQVTM and CDR2 ANQGSEA. Trimming left V 7 bases short and J 4 bases short, with 16 bases between. CDR3 DNA sequence: TGCAGCGAAAAACCGGGAAGAACCACCGGGGAGCTGTTTTTT. As protein: CSEKPGRTTGELFF.

The chain combines TRBV6-1 with TRBJ2-1, with D perhaps matching TRBD2 (6 bases). This CDR3 is 16 amino acids long. The germline V gene has CDR1 MNHNS and CDR2 SASEGT. The V end lost 7 bases, the J end lost 6 bases, and 22 bases lay between the germline ends. CDR3 in amino acids: CASNYTGVGIGNEQFF. CDR3 nucleotide sequence: TGTGCCAGCAATTACACGGGAGTGGGGATCGGCAATGAGCAGTTCTTC.

Turning to this clonotype: A read error may explain this, as a much larger clone is one base away. The J gene is TRBJ2-1, the V gene TRBV28; 13 positions match TRBD2. The CDR3 consists of 20 residues. CDR1 is MDHEN, CDR2 SYDVKM, per germline. The CDR3, as DNA: TGTGCCAGCAGGGAGACCGGGACTAGCGGGGATTATATTTTCAACAATGAGCAGTCCTTC. Translating it yields CASRETGTSGDYIFNNEQSF.

The chain has TRBV19 and TRBJ2-7; no clear D. The germline V and J ends were trimmed by 3 bases and 1 base, with 7 bases remaining between them. CDR1 and CDR2 (germline): LNHDA, SQIVND (reference sequence). CDR3 length equals 13 residues. The CDR3 region is CASSIEVSYEQYF. As DNA, the CDR3 is TGTGCCAGTAGTATTGAGGTTTCCTACGAGCAGTACTTC. Variable domain in full (rest from reference TRBV19 and TRBJ2-7): DGGITQSPKYLFRKEGQNVTLSCEQNLNHDAMYWYRQDPGQGLRLIYYSQIVNDFQKGDIAEGYSVSREKKESFPLTVTSAQKNPTAFYLCASSIEVSYEQYFGPGTRLTVT.

This clonotype was recorded a few times. The rearrangement links TRBV20-1 to TRBJ1-1; the D gene is possibly TRBD1 (5 bases). The V gene lost 7 bases and the J gene lost 0 bases, with 15 bases spanning the gap. Germline V gene data show CDR1 as DFQATT and CDR2 as SNEGSKA (reference sequence). CDR3 length: 14 amino acids. The CDR3 loop is CSGFGGWMNTEAFF. The CDR3 bases are TGCAGTGGGTTCGGGGGGTGGATGAACACTGAAGCTTTCTTT.

This clonotype occurred many times. The chain links TRBV6-6 to TRBJ1-2, with 7 bases lining up with TRBD1. Losses at the gene ends were 2 bases for V and 8 bases for J; bases not matched to a gene: 8. This CDR3 has 14 amino acids. CDR1 is MNHNY, CDR2 SVGAGI, per germline (reference sequence). CDR3 in DNA: TGTGCCAGCAGTTACAGTCAGGGGGTAGGCGGCTACACCTTC. Translation: CASSYSQGVGGYTF.

This chain uses TRBV5-1 with TRBJ2-7; 9 nucleotides align to TRBD2. The CDR3 has 15 amino acids. The ends lost 6 bases at V and 0 bases at J; junction bases unmatched: 7. CDR1 is SGHRS and CDR2 is YFSETQ in the germline V gene. CDR3 sequence: CASKTGTSSSYEQYF. CDR3 DNA sequence: TGCGCCAGCAAGACCGGGACTAGCTCCTCCTACGAGCAGTACTTC.

This clonotype was detected a few times. One end of the junction is discordant with germline, which a read error may explain. The rearrangement joins TRBV28 to TRBJ1-6; D ambiguous. This CDR3 spans 14 amino acids. Germline V gene data show CDR1 as MDHEN and CDR2 as SYDVKM. The CDR3 sequence is CASSFADYSSPLHF. In DNA, the CDR3 is TGTGCCAGCAGTTTCGCGGATTATAGTTCACCCCTCCACTTT.

This chain joins TRBV20-1 and TRBJ1-1, with D tentatively TRBD1 (5 bases). V was pared by 0 bases and J by 4 bases, with 12 bases between. The germline V gene has CDR1 DFQATT and CDR2 SNEGSKA (reference sequence). The CDR3 extends over 14 amino acids. The CDR3: CSARESGISTEAFF. CDR3 in DNA: TGCAGTGCTAGAGAGTCAGGGATCAGCACTGAAGCTTTCTTT.